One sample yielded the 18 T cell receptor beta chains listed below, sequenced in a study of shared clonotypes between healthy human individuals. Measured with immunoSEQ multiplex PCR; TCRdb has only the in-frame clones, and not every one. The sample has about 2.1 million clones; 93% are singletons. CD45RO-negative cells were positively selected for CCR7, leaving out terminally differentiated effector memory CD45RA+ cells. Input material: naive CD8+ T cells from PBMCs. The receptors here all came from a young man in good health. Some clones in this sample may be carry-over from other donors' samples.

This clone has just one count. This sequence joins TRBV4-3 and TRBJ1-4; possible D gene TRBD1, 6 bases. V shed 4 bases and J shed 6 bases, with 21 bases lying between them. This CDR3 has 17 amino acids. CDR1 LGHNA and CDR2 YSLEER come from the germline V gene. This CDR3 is CASSPGDQGIAYEKLFF. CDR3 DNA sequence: TGCGCCAGCAGCCCAGGGGACCAGGGTATTGCGTATGAAAAACTGTTTTTT.

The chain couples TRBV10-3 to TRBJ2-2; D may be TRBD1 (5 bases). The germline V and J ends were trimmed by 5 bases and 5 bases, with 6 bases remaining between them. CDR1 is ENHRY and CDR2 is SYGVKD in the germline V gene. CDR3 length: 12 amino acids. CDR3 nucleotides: TGTGCCATCAGTAAGGGGACCGGGGAGCTGTTTTTT. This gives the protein CAISKGTGELFF.

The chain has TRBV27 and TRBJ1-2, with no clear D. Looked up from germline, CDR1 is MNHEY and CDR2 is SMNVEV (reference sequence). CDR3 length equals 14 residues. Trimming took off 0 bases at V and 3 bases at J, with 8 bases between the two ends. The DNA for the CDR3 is TGTGCCAGCAGTTTATCGGATTCCCACTATGGCTACACCTTC. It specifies CASSLSDSHYGYTF.

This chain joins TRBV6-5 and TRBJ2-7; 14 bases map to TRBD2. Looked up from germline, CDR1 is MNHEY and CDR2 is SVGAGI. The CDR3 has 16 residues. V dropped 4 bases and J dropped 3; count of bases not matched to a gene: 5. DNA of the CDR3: TGTGCCAGCAGTTTGCGGACTAGCGGGAGGTTCTACGAGCAGTACTTC. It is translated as CASSLRTSGRFYEQYF.

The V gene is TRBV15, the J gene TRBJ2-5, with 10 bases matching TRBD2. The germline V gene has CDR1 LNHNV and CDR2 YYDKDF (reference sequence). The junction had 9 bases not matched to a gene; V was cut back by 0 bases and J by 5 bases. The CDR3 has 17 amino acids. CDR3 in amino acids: CATSRDWASGSQETQYF. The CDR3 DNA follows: TGTGCCACCAGCAGAGATTGGGCTAGCGGGAGTCAGGAGACCCAGTACTTC.

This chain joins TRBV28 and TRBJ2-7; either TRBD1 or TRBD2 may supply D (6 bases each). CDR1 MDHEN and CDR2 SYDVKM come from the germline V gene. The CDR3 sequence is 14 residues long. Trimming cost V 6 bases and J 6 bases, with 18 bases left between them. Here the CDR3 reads CASRPGLEGGEQYF. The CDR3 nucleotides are TGTGCCAGCAGGCCGGGTCTAGAGGGGGGCGAGCAGTACTTC.

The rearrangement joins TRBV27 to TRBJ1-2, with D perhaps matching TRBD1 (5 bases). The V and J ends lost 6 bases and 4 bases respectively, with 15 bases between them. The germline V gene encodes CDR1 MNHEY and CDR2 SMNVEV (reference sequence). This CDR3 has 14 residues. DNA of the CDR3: TGTGCCAGCAGCCCCCAGGGCCTCGGCTATGGCTACACCTTC. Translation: CASSPQGLGYGYTF.

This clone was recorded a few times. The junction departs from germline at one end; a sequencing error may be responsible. DNA for the CDR3: TGTGCCAGCAGTGGCGACACCTTC. This translates into CASSGDTF. The rearrangement links TRBV2 to TRBJ1-2, with D uncertain. The CDR3 sequence is 8 residues long. Per the germline V gene, CDR1 is SNHLY and CDR2 is FYNNEI.

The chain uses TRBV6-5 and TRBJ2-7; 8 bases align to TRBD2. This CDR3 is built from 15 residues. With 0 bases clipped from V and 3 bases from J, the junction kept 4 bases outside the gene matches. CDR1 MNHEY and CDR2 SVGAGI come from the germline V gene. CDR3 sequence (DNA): TGTGCCAGCAGTTACTCATCCGGGAGGGACTACGAGCAGTACTTC. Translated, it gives CASSYSSGRDYEQYF.

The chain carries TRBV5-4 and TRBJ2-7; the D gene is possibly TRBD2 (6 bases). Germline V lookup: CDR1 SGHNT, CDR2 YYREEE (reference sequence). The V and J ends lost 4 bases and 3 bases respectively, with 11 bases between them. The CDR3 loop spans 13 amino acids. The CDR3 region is CASSPGLYYEQYF. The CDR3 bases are TGTGCCAGCAGCCCGGGACTCTACTACGAGCAGTACTTC.

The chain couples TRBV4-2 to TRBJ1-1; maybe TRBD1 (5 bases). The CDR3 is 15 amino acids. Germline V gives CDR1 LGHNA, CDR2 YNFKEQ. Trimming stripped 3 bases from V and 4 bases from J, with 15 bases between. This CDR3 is CASSQEPWDRTEAFF. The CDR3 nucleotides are TGTGCCAGCAGCCAGGAACCCTGGGACCGCACTGAAGCTTTCTTT.

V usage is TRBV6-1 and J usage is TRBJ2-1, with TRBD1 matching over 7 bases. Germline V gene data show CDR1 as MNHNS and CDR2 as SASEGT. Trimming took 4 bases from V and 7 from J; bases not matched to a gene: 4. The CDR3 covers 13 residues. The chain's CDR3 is CASSVRQGNEQFF. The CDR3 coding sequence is TGTGCCAGCAGTGTCCGACAGGGAAATGAGCAGTTCTTC.

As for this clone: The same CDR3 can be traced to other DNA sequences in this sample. The CDR3 DNA follows: TGCGCCAGCAGCTTGGGGAGGGGCCCCTCCTACGAGCAGTACTTC. Encoded protein: CASSLGRGPSYEQYF. The rearrangement joins TRBV5-1 to TRBJ2-7; D possibly corresponds to TRBD2 (6 bases). The CDR3 length is 15 residues. Trimming took off 0 bases at V and 0 bases at J, with 10 bases between the two ends. Germline CDR1 SGHRS, CDR2 YFSETQ.

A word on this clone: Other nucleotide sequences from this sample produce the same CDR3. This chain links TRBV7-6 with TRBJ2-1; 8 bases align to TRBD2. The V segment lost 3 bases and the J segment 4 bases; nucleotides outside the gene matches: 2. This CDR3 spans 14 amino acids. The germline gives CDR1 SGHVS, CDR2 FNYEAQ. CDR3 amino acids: CASSFLAGYNEQFF. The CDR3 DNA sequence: TGTGCCAGCAGCTTCCTAGCGGGTTACAATGAGCAGTTCTTC.

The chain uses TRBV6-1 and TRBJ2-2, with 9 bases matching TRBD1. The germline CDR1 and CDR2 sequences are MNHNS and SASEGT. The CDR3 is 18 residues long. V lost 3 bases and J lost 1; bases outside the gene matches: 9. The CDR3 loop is CASSDPDRGAMNTGELFF. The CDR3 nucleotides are TGTGCCAGCAGTGACCCCGACAGGGGGGCGATGAACACCGGGGAGCTGTTTTTT.

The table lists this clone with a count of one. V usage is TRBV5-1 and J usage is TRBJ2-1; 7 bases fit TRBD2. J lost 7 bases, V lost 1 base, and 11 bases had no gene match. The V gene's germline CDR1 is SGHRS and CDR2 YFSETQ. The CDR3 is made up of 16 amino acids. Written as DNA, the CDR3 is TGCGCCAGCAGCTTGTGGCTAGCGGACACCGGGAATGAGCAGTTCTTC. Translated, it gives CASSLWLADTGNEQFF.

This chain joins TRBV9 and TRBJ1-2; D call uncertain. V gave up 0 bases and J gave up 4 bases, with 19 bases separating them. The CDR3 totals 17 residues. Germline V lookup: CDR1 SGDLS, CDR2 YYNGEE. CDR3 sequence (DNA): TGTGCCAGCAGCGTAGCTACCCCGTTTAGGGCTAGCTATGGCTACACCTTC. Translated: CASSVATPFRASYGYTF.

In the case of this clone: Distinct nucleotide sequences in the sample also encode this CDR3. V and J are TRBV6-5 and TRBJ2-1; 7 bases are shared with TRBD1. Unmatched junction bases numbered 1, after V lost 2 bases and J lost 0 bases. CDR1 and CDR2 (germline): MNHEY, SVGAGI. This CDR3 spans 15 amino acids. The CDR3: CASSYDRVSYNEQFF. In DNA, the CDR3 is TGTGCCAGCAGTTACGACAGGGTCTCCTACAATGAGCAGTTCTTC.